Below are 20 T cell receptor beta chains sequenced from a single sample in a study of blood T cell repertoires in COVID-19. The data were produced by immunoSEQ multiplex PCR, yet TCRdb's version contains in-frame clones alone and is incomplete. The table has around 220,000 clones, 70% to 90% seen once. Sequenced sample: peripheral blood. Every receptor here comes from a woman aged 40 to 50 who had recovered from COVID-19.

In its sample, this clone was seen a few times. CDR3 bases: TGTGCCAGCAGCTTGGGGACAGGGGGTCGATATGGCTACACCTTC. Protein: CASSLGTGGRYGYTF. The rearrangement joins TRBV5-4 to TRBJ1-2, with 10 bases lining up with TRBD1. The CDR3 consists of 15 residues. Germline assignment: CDR1 SGHNT and CDR2 YYREEE (reference sequence). Unmatched junction bases numbered 4, after V lost 0 bases and J lost 5 bases.

The chain has TRBV7-2 and TRBJ2-2, with TRBD1 matching 7 bases. Germline V lookup: CDR1 SGHTA, CDR2 FQGNSA. This CDR3 contains 16 residues. Germline trimming cut 5 bases from V and 2 bases from J; bases unmatched to any gene: 8. CDR3 DNA: TGTGCCAGCAGCCCTCAGACAGGGATAAACACCGGGGAGCTGTTTTTT. Translating gives CASSPQTGINTGELFF.

J is TRBJ1-2 and V is TRBV3-1 (or the pseudogene TRBV3-2); D gene unclear. Germline V gene data show CDR1 as LGHDT and CDR2 as YNNKEL (reference sequence). This CDR3 region has 14 residues. V was clipped by 0 bases and J by 5 bases, with 10 bases between them. CDR3 region: CASSQDKRGYGYTF. The CDR3 region has the DNA TGTGCCAGCAGCCAAGATAAGCGGGGATATGGCTACACCTTC.

J is TRBJ1-6 and V is TRBV6-5; 7 bases are shared with TRBD1. The V segment lost 7 bases and the J segment 6 bases; nucleotides outside the gene matches: 6. The germline V gene has CDR1 MNHEY and CDR2 SVGAGI. CDR3 length: 14 amino acids. The CDR3 is CASKGQLTNSPLHF. The CDR3 nucleotides read TGTGCCAGCAAGGGACAGTTAACTAATTCACCCCTCCACTTT.

The rearrangement uses TRBV7-2 and TRBJ1-2; 7 bases map to TRBD1. J lost 2 bases, V lost 3 bases, and 3 bases had no gene match. From germline, CDR1 is SGHTA and CDR2 FQGNSA. The CDR3 loop spans 14 amino acids. Written as DNA, the CDR3 is TGTGCCAGCAGCTTGGGACAGCTAAACTATGGCTACACCTTC. Residues: CASSLGQLNYGYTF.

The J gene is TRBJ2-5, the V gene TRBV7-8, with 7 bases lining up with TRBD1. Germline trimming cut 5 bases from V and 5 bases from J; bases unmatched to any gene: 5. Germline V gene lookup returns CDR1 SGHVS and CDR2 FQNEAQ. The length of the CDR3 is 13 residues. DNA for the CDR3: TGTGCCAGCAGCCCCGACAGGGCGGAGACCCAGTACTTC. Encoded protein: CASSPDRAETQYF. The full variable domain, with the rest looked up from reference TRBV7-8 and TRBJ2-5, is GAGVSQSPRYKVAKRGQDVALRCDPISGHVSLFWYQQALGQGPEFLTYFQNEAQLDKSGLPSDRFFAERPEGSVSTLKIQRTQQEDSAVYLCASSPDRAETQYFGPGTRLLVL.

This chain connects TRBV9 to TRBJ2-5; TRBD2 matches at 8 bases. The ends lost 3 bases at V and 5 bases at J; junction bases unmatched: 9. CDR1 is SGDLS, CDR2 YYNGEE, per germline. The CDR3 runs 15 residues. The CDR3 loop reads CASSAEGLVVETQYF. The CDR3 DNA sequence: TGTGCCAGCAGCGCAGAGGGACTAGTTGTGGAGACCCAGTACTTC.

The genes are TRBV9 and TRBJ2-1; 9 nucleotides line up with TRBD1. This CDR3 is built from 14 residues. Germline loops: CDR1 SGDLS, CDR2 YYNGEE. J was trimmed by 9 bases and V by 0 bases; bases with no gene match: 4. The DNA for the CDR3 is TGTGCCAGCAGCGTAGAGGGACAGGGAGTTGAGCAGTTCTTC. It encodes CASSVEGQGVEQFF.

This sequence joins TRBV24-1 and TRBJ1-1; 9 bases are a match to TRBD1. The germline gives CDR1 KGHDR, CDR2 SFDVKD. The CDR3 runs to 13 residues. V shed 8 bases, J shed 4 bases, and the junction held 4 bases outside the gene matches. As DNA, the CDR3 is TGTGCCACCATCGGACAGGGGCTCACTGAAGCTTTCTTT. This encodes CATIGQGLTEAFF.

V is TRBV7-2 and J is TRBJ1-1, with D maybe TRBD1 (6 bases). Germline V lookup: CDR1 SGHTA, CDR2 FQGNSA. This CDR3 contains 14 residues. V was trimmed by 1 base and J by 8 bases, leaving 14 bases between them. The CDR3 sequence is CASSLERGAAEAFF. In DNA, the CDR3 is TGTGCCAGCAGCTTAGAGCGGGGGGCGGCCGAAGCTTTCTTT.

The chain employs TRBV9 and TRBJ1-3, with a tentative D call TRBD1 (6 bases). Germline CDR1 reads SGDLS; CDR2 reads YYNGEE. V lost 4 bases and J 4 bases, leaving 9 bases between the germline ends. This CDR3 is 13 amino acids long. This chain's CDR3 is CASSRGQGNTIYF. In DNA form, the CDR3 reads TGTGCCAGCAGCAGGGGACAAGGAAACACCATATATTTT. The full variable domain, rest sourced from reference TRBV9 and TRBJ1-3, is DSGVTQTPKHLITATGQRVTLRCSPRSGDLSVYWYQQSLDQGLQFLIQYYNGEERAKGNILERFSAQQFPDLHSELNLSSLELGDSALYFCASSRGQGNTIYFGEGSWLTVV.

The rearrangement uses TRBV14 and TRBJ2-3; 15 nucleotides agree with TRBD2. V shed 5 bases, J shed 3 bases, and the junction held 6 bases outside the gene matches. This CDR3 is built from 17 residues. CDR1 and CDR2 (germline): SGHDN, FVKESK. This CDR3 reads CASSFRTSGRATDTQYF. CDR3 sequence (DNA): TGTGCCAGCAGCTTCCGGACTAGCGGGAGGGCGACAGATACGCAGTATTTT.

The chain is built from TRBV10-3 and TRBJ2-7, with 8 bases fitting TRBD2. The length of the CDR3 is 15 residues. Germline loops: CDR1 ENHRY, CDR2 SYGVKD. Trimming at V came to 0 bases and at J to 10 bases, leaving 11 bases not matched to a gene. DNA for the CDR3: TGTGCCATCAGTGAGTCGGGCGCGACTAGCGCGTTACAGTACTTC. Translating it yields CAISESGATSALQYF.

The V gene is TRBV19, the J gene TRBJ1-2; a weak D match, TRBD1 (6 bases). This CDR3 spans 16 amino acids. From germline, CDR1 is LNHDA and CDR2 SQIVND (reference sequence). V was trimmed by 7 bases and J by 3 bases, leaving 21 bases between them. CDR3 nucleotide sequence: TGTGCCAGTATTCCTGCCGGGGGGCAATATGACTATGGCTACACCTTC. Its translation is CASIPAGGQYDYGYTF.

This clone is a singleton in its sample. The chain is built from TRBV11-3 and TRBJ1-4; D may be TRBD1 (6 bases). Trimming took 0 bases from V and 4 from J, leaving 21 bases between them. The germline gives CDR1 SGHNT, CDR2 YENEEA. CDR3 length: 19 amino acids. The CDR3 DNA follows: TGTGCCAGCAGCTTAGACCGGGCCCAACCAGGGGATCTTAATGAAAAACTGTTTTTT. Its translation is CASSLDRAQPGDLNEKLFF.

The chain recombines TRBV19 with TRBJ2-7, with a weak D call TRBD1 (6 bases). This CDR3 is built from 13 residues. Deletions cut 7 bases from V and 5 bases from J, with 15 bases between. CDR1 is LNHDA and CDR2 is SQIVND in the germline V gene (reference sequence). CDR3 nucleotides: TGTGCCAGTACCCCCGGACAGTTTAACGAGCAGTACTTC. This gives the protein CASTPGQFNEQYF. Combining the CDR3 with reference TRBV19 and TRBJ2-7 gives the whole variable domain DGGITQSPKYLFRKEGQNVTLSCEQNLNHDAMYWYRQDPGQGLRLIYYSQIVNDFQKGDIAEGYSVSREKKESFPLTVTSAQKNPTAFYLCASTPGQFNEQYFGPGTRLTVT.

This clone was detected once. The chain employs TRBV7-9 and TRBJ2-5; 10 bases are shared with TRBD2. The CDR3 consists of 16 residues. Germline loops: CDR1 SEHNR, CDR2 FQNEAQ (reference sequence). The V segment lost 1 base and the J segment 2 bases; nucleotides outside the gene matches: 4. For the CDR3, the DNA is TGTGCCAGCAGCTTAGGGGCTAGCGGGGGTCAAGAGACCCAGTACTTC. Protein: CASSLGASGGQETQYF.

The chain is built from TRBV2 and TRBJ2-1, with a tentative D call TRBD2 (7 bases). CDR3 length: 17 residues. Looked up from germline, CDR1 is SNHLY and CDR2 is FYNNEI. Deletions cut 2 bases from V and 4 bases from J, with 18 bases between. The CDR3 reads CASSERRGGRQYNEQFF. Here the CDR3 DNA reads TGTGCCAGCAGTGAACGCCGCGGGGGCAGACAATACAATGAGCAGTTCTTC.

The rearrangement links TRBV19 to TRBJ2-1, with 7 bases lining up with TRBD2. V shed 7 bases and J 0 bases; nucleotides not matched to a gene: 3. The CDR3 runs 14 residues. Per the germline V gene, CDR1 is LNHDA and CDR2 is SQIVND (reference sequence). The CDR3 loop reads CASKGGSSYNEQFF. DNA of the CDR3: TGTGCCAGTAAAGGCGGGAGCTCCTACAATGAGCAGTTCTTC.

This rearrangement joins TRBV5-1 to TRBJ2-6; no firm D call. With 0 bases removed from V and 2 bases from J, the gap between germline ends came to 12 bases. Germline loops: CDR1 SGHRS, CDR2 YFSETQ. The CDR3 extends over 17 amino acids. CDR3 sequence reads: CASSLVGLETGANVLTF. The CDR3 bases are TGCGCCAGCAGCTTGGTTGGCCTAGAGACTGGGGCCAACGTCCTGACTTTC. Supplemented by reference TRBV5-1 and TRBJ2-6, the full variable domain reads KAGVTQTPRYLIKTRGQQVTLSCSPISGHRSVSWYQQTPGQGLQFLFEYFSETQRNKGNFPGRFSGRQFSNSRSEMNVSTLELGDSALYLCASSLVGLETGANVLTFGAGSRLTVL.